This paragraph reports one TCR beta chain. No antigen is known for it. This entry belongs to a study of cytomegalovirus exposure and HLA in healthy donors. Study-wide context: As an earlier analysis found, roughly 180 million T cells yielded approximately 100 million unique TCR beta sequences. Findings and limits, study-wide: Later on, an analysis showed TCR association rates differing by HLA locus, with DRB1 the most and HLA-C the fewest.

The PCR employed 60 Vbeta primers together with 13 Jbeta primers. This table comes from immunoSEQ multiplex PCR, and its TCRdb copy is limited to in-frame clones, with some not included. Altogether about 200,000 clones are present, around 88% being singletons, with the ten largest covering 0.31%. Specimen: PBMCs. The origin of this receptor is a young woman in good health and CMV-seronegative.

CDR3 region: CASSPAGVDEQFF. The CDR3 region has the DNA TGTGCCAGCAGCCCCGCGGGAGTGGATGAGCAGTTCTTC. The chain joins TRBV13 to TRBJ2-1, with 7 bases fitting TRBD2. The germline V gene has CDR1 PRHDT and CDR2 FYEKMQ (reference sequence). This CDR3 has 13 amino acids. The V gene end was trimmed by 5 bases and the J gene end by 8 bases; junction bases not matched to a gene: 6.